This T cell receptor (beta chain) originates from a study of T-cell reconstitution after alpha-beta-depleted transplantation in children. Unique molecular identifiers were used in preparing the TCRbeta library. Using its own MiXCR run on the PCR reads, TCRdb lists one record per CDR3 protein. Seen here are about 640,000 distinct CDR3 sequences, approximately 15% observed once, and the top ten hold 0.9% to 1.2%. The clonotype was recovered from a human donor who donated a stem cell graft to a child with acute myeloid leukemia. This sample comprised PBMCs from the stem cell graft donor, obtained from the stem cell graft.

DNA for the CDR3: TGTGCCAGCAGCTCCCAGTCTAGCACAGATACGCAGTATTTT. This sequence encodes CASSSQSSTDTQYF. This chain links TRBV7-2 with TRBJ2-3; no firm D call. The V and J ends lost 4 bases and 0 bases respectively, with 8 bases between them. This CDR3 has 14 amino acids. Germline lookup yields CDR1 SGHTA and CDR2 FQGNSA.